This T cell receptor beta chain was identified in a study of CD8+ T cells in alopecia areata. As to treatment: oral pan-JAK inhibitor, 5-10 mg twice daily. The germline gives CDR1 MGHDK, CDR2 SYGVNS. Trimming took 2 bases from V and 0 from J, leaving 7 bases between them. This CDR3 has 15 amino acids. RNA, once extracted, was reverse transcribed into cDNA for use as the sequencing template. The assay was immunoSEQ multiplex PCR, and TCRdb's table has in-frame clones only and misses some. Of 190,000 or so clones in the sample, approximately 56% were seen once. The input for sequencing was CD4+ T cells sorted from blood, taken at week 4, from a patient treated with tofacitinib. The chain uses TRBV25-1 and TRBJ1-4; maybe TRBD1 (5 bases). The TCR was taken from a human donor with alopecia areata. The CDR3 loop is CASSEQGTTNEKLFF. The DNA for the CDR3 is TGTGCCAGCAGTGAACAGGGAACAACTAATGAAAAACTGTTTTTT.